These T cell receptor beta chains were read from a single sample in a study of T cell changes during pregnancy in multiple sclerosis. The protocol was immunoSEQ multiplex PCR, while the TCRdb copy is restricted to in-frame clones and leaves out a portion. The sample lists under 20,000 clones; more than 75% were seen once. The specimen was CD8+ T cells from peripheral blood mononuclear cells, collected after pregnancy. The source of these receptors is a female donor with multiple sclerosis, enrolled in a pregnancy study. CDR3s include the opening cysteine and the closing phenylalanine or tryptophan. The order of the fields is D gene, J gene, V gene, clone size, CDR3 protein, CDR3 DNA. D genes are given only for firm matches. The size entry is marked missing in some rows and otherwise reads once, few, many or a size class.

.,TRBJ1-1,TRBV4-3,once,CASSPTGSFEAFF,TGCGCCAGCAGCCCTACCGGTAGTTTTGAAGCTTTCTTT
.,TRBJ1-1,TRBV5-1,once,CASSLDGLSLPHTEAFF,TGCGCCAGCAGCTTGGACGGTTTATCGTTGCCGCACACTGAAGCTTTCTTT
TRBD1,TRBJ1-2,TRBV4-3,.,CASSQGTGNGYGYTF,TGCGCCAGCAGCCAGGGGACAGGTAATGGCTATGGCTACACCTTC
.,TRBJ2-3,TRBV5-4,.,CASSHDKLGDTQYF,TGTGCCAGCAGCCATGACAAGCTTGGAGATACGCAGTATTTT
.,TRBJ1-2,TRBV6-1,few,CASSELAYYGYTF,TGTGCCAGCAGTGAATTGGCTTATTATGGCTACACCTTC
TRBD2,TRBJ2-1,TRBV9,.,CASSAPKGVAGAYNEQFF,TGTGCCAGCAGCGCGCCTAAGGGAGTAGCGGGGGCGTACAATGAGCAGTTCTTC
TRBD1,TRBJ1-2,TRBV11-2,.,CASSLGTANYGYTF,TGTGCCAGCAGCCTTGGGACAGCCAACTATGGCTACACCTTC
TRBD2,TRBJ2-1,TRBV19,once,CASSISGNNYNEQFF,TGTGCCAGTAGTATCAGCGGGAACAACTACAATGAGCAGTTCTTC
TRBD2,TRBJ2-7,TRBV27,.,CASSLSGLAGGYEQYF,TGTGCCAGCAGTTTATCGGGGCTAGCGGGGGGCTACGAGCAGTACTTC
TRBD2,TRBJ2-7,TRBV5-1,.,CASSLTSGFEQYF,TGCGCCAGCAGCTTAACTAGCGGCTTCGAGCAGTACTTC
.,TRBJ1-4,TRBV27,.,CASSLGGIGEKLFF,TGTGCCAGCAGTTTAGGGGGGATTGGGGAAAAACTGTTTTTT
.,TRBJ1-1,TRBV29-1,.,CSVWGPTGGGTEAFF,TGCAGCGTCTGGGGTCCGACAGGAGGTGGGACTGAAGCTTTCTTT
TRBD1,TRBJ2-2,TRBV7-6,.,CASSLAGQVTGELFF,TGTGCCAGCAGCTTAGCGGGACAGGTGACCGGGGAGCTGTTTTTT
TRBD1,TRBJ2-3,TRBV7-3,.,CASSLIQGADTQYF,TGTGCCAGCAGCTTAATTCAGGGGGCAGATACGCAGTATTTT
.,TRBJ2-5,TRBV18,.,CASSPPTGELQETQYF,TGTGCCAGCTCACCACCGACCGGAGAATTACAAGAGACCCAGTACTTC
TRBD1,TRBJ2-7,TRBV6-1,.,CASSEQGGAYEQYF,TGTGCCAGCAGTGAACAAGGGGGCGCCTACGAGCAGTACTTC
.,TRBJ1-5,TRBV5-5,.,CASSLWGLDQPQHF,TGTGCCAGCAGCTTGTGGGGGCTCGATCAGCCCCAGCATTTT
TRBD1,TRBJ1-4,TRBV6-5,once,CASRNPRGPNEKLFF,TGTGCCAGCAGAAACCCCAGGGGGCCTAATGAAAAACTGTTTTTT
TRBD1,TRBJ2-2,TRBV4-2,few,CASAEGTANTGELFF,TGTGCCAGCGCTGAGGGGACAGCGAACACCGGGGAGCTGTTTTTT
TRBD1,TRBJ1-4,TRBV30,.,CAWSTGTGAEKLFF,TGTGCCTGGAGTACTGGGACAGGGGCTGAAAAACTGTTTTTT
.,TRBJ2-2,TRBV27,.,CASSLAGGELFF,TGTGCCAGCAGTTTGGCAGGGGGGGAGCTGTTTTTT
TRBD2,TRBJ2-3,TRBV7-9,.,CASSLARAGATDTQYF,TGTGCCAGCAGCTTAGCGCGAGCGGGAGCCACAGATACGCAGTATTTT
TRBD1,TRBJ1-2,TRBV5-4,.,CASSLQGTHYGYTF,TGTGCCAGCAGCTTACAGGGGACCCACTATGGCTACACCTTC
.,TRBJ2-7,TRBV5-5,.,CASSLGLLPSYEQYF,TGTGCCAGCAGCTTGGGACTTCTCCCCTCCTACGAGCAGTACTTC
TRBD2,TRBJ2-1,TRBV6-1,.,CASSEYSGSSNEQFF,TGTGCCAGCAGTGAATACAGCGGGAGTAGTAATGAGCAGTTCTTC
.,TRBJ1-1,TRBV4-3,.,CASSELSQGNTEAFF,TGCGCCAGCAGCGAACTCTCCCAGGGGAACACTGAAGCTTTCTTT
.,TRBJ2-1,TRBV11-2,few,CASSLYTSLYNEQFF,TGTGCCAGCAGCTTATATACTAGTCTCTACAATGAGCAGTTCTTC
TRBD1,TRBJ1-5,TRBV19,.,CASSSWTGRLNQPQHF,TGTGCCAGTAGTTCCTGGACAGGGAGATTGAATCAGCCCCAGCATTTT
TRBD2,TRBJ2-1,TRBV11-3,.,CASSRQMSGGAYNEQFF,TGTGCCAGCAGCCGACAGATGAGCGGGGGGGCTTACAATGAGCAGTTCTTC
.,TRBJ2-7,TRBV27,medium-sized,CASSSSGNGYEQYF,TGTGCCAGCAGTTCCTCGGGGAACGGTTACGAGCAGTACTTC
.,TRBJ1-1,TRBV25-1,.,CASSVTGEAFF,TGTGCCAGCAGTGTCACAGGGGAAGCTTTCTTT
TRBD1,TRBJ2-7,TRBV7-8,.,CASAGTAAYEQYF,TGTGCCAGCGCCGGGACAGCTGCCTACGAGCAGTACTTC
.,TRBJ2-7,TRBV4-2,.,CASSQGDSDFLSYEQYF,TGTGCCAGCAGCCAAGGCGATTCTGATTTCCTCTCCTACGAGCAGTACTTC
TRBD2,TRBJ2-3,TRBV2,.,CASSGRSGGSTDTQYF,TGTGCCAGCAGTGGAAGGAGCGGGGGTAGCACAGATACGCAGTATTTT
TRBD1,TRBJ1-1,TRBV27,.,CASTRTGETEAFF,TGTGCCAGTACCCGGACAGGGGAGACTGAAGCTTTCTTT
.,TRBJ2-7,TRBV27,.,CASSYSEGYEQYF,TGTGCCAGCAGTTATTCTGAGGGCTACGAGCAGTACTTC
.,TRBJ1-1,TRBV7-9,.,CASSSRETAFF,TGTGCCAGCAGCTCAAGAGAAACCGCTTTCTTT
TRBD1,TRBJ2-3,TRBV5-1,.,CASSWGTVSTDTQYF,TGCGCCAGCAGCTGGGGGACAGTTAGCACAGATACGCAGTATTTT
TRBD2,TRBJ2-1,TRBV7-3,.,CASSTGVGTNYNEQFF,TGTGCCAGCAGCACCGGGGTCGGGACTAACTACAATGAGCAGTTCTTC
TRBD1,TRBJ1-5,TRBV5-1,once,CASSPGQGKWQPQHF,TGCGCCAGCAGCCCCGGACAGGGGAAGTGGCAGCCCCAGCATTTT
.,TRBJ2-5,TRBV19,.,CASSDRWLDQETQYF,TGTGCCAGTAGTGATCGTTGGCTCGACCAAGAGACCCAGTACTTC
TRBD1,TRBJ2-4,TRBV6-1,.,CASTRDRGRNIQYF,TGTGCCAGCACCCGGGACAGGGGGAGGAACATTCAGTACTTC
.,TRBJ2-4,TRBV4-2,.,CASSQEGGNRAKNIQYF,TGTGCCAGCAGCCAAGAAGGCGGGAACCGAGCCAAAAACATTCAGTACTTC
TRBD1,TRBJ2-1,TRBV6-4,.,CASSAGQGPYNEQFF,TGTGCCAGCAGTGCGGGACAGGGGCCCTACAATGAGCAGTTCTTC
.,TRBJ2-1,TRBV7-9,.,CASSPKHNSYNEQFF,TGTGCCAGCAGCCCCAAGCATAATTCCTACAATGAGCAGTTCTTC
.,TRBJ1-1,TRBV28,.,CASSFPGGLRMGNTEAFF,TGTGCCAGCAGTTTCCCCGGGGGACTACGAATGGGGAACACTGAAGCTTTCTTT
TRBD2,TRBJ2-3,TRBV6-1,few,CASSSLAGSTDTQYF,TGTGCCAGCAGCTCTCTAGCGGGGAGCACAGATACGCAGTATTTT
.,TRBJ2-1,TRBV27,.,CASSFASSYNEQFF,TGTGCCAGCAGTTTTGCGAGCTCCTACAATGAGCAGTTCTTC
.,TRBJ1-5,TRBV1,.,CTSSLFTQGNQPQHF,TGCACCAGCAGCCTCTTTACTCAGGGGAATCAGCCCCAGCATTTT
.,TRBJ2-7,TRBV6-5,.,CDTPDRQAYEQYF,TGTGATACTCCGGACAGACAAGCCTACGAGCAGTACTTC
.,TRBJ2-7,TRBV19,.,CASSNLGGYEQYF,TGTGCCAGTAGTAATTTGGGGGGATACGAGCAGTACTTC
TRBD1,TRBJ2-7,TRBV18,.,CASSPGQFHEQYF,TGTGCCAGCTCACCGGGACAGTTCCACGAGCAGTACTTC